The 9 T cell receptor beta chains in this list originate from one sample, sequenced in a study of cytomegalovirus exposure and HLA in healthy donors (dated by TCRdb to 2017 to 2019). Library preparation was by the immunoSEQ multiplex PCR assay. Sourced from immuneACCESS, this table was stored by TCRdb with only in-frame sequences that have V and J called. A share of the clones is absent; for the studies checked, an unresolved V gene accounts for under half, and the remainder has no known explanation. The sample contains 78,000 or so clones, 90% to 96% of them found a single time. The biggest ten clones account for 1.6% of the sample. Sequencing input: PBMCs. All receptors come from a man aged 18 to 29 in good health and CMV-seropositive.

This chain links TRBV7-8 with TRBJ1-3; no definite D call. V was shortened by 0 bases and J by 0 bases, with 6 bases between the two germline ends. Per the germline V gene, CDR1 is SGHVS and CDR2 is FQNEAQ. This CDR3 contains 15 residues. CDR3 in amino acids: CASSLARLSGNTIYF. The CDR3 DNA reads as TGTGCCAGCAGCTTAGCCCGACTCTCTGGAAACACCATATATTTT.

This sequence joins TRBV27 and TRBJ1-2, with 11 bases aligning to TRBD1. V lost 0 bases and J lost 5; bases outside the gene matches: 5. The CDR3 covers 16 residues. Germline V gene lookup returns CDR1 MNHEY and CDR2 SMNVEV (reference sequence). DNA for the CDR3: TGTGCCAGCAGTTTATCGGGACAGGGGGTCTGGTATGGCTACACCTTC. This sequence encodes CASSLSGQGVWYGYTF.

CDR3 nucleotide sequence: TGTGCCAGCAGCTTGATCGGTTTAGAAAAACTGTTTTTT. This translates into CASSLIGLEKLFF. The genes are TRBV5-4 and TRBJ1-4; unclear D gene. Germline V lookup: CDR1 SGHNT, CDR2 YYREEE (reference sequence). Trimming pared 1 base from V and 8 bases from J, leaving 9 bases between. This CDR3 is built from 13 residues.

The chain joins TRBV7-9 to TRBJ2-7; 7 bases line up with TRBD1. Germline V gene sequence: CDR1 SEHNR, CDR2 FQNEAQ (reference sequence). Unmatched junction bases numbered 13, after V lost 1 base and J lost 1 base. The CDR3 runs 18 residues. CDR3 in DNA: TGTGCCAGCAGCTTAGTATCTCGGACAGGACCGACATCCTACGAGCAGTACTTC. Its translation: CASSLVSRTGPTSYEQYF. Full variable domain (outside the CDR3, taken from reference TRBV7-9 and TRBJ2-7): DTGVSQNPRHKITKRGQNVTFRCDPISEHNRLYWYRQTLGQGPEFLTYFQNEAQLEKSRLLSDRFSAERPKGSFSTLEIQRTEQGDSAMYLCASSLVSRTGPTSYEQYFGPGTRLTVT.

This chain uses TRBV6-5 with TRBJ2-5; no firm D call. Germline V gene sequence: CDR1 MNHEY, CDR2 SVGAGI. V lost 7 bases, J lost 0 bases, and 12 bases lay in between. The CDR3 totals 14 residues. Written as DNA, the CDR3 is TGTGCCAGCACCGTTTCTCGAGACCAAGAGACCCAGTACTTC. It yields the protein CASTVSRDQETQYF.

This clone was recorded only once. This chain uses TRBV18 with TRBJ1-3; 7 bases agree with TRBD1. Trimming took 3 bases from V and 0 from J; bases not matched to a gene: 5. CDR1 is KGHSH, CDR2 LQKENI, per germline. The CDR3 runs 16 residues. The CDR3 DNA follows: TGTGCCAGCTCACCTGGACAGGCGAACTCTGGAAACACCATATATTTT. It specifies CASSPGQANSGNTIYF.

The CDR3 region has the DNA TGCAGCGTTGGCGACAGGGTAAGAGGAGGCTACACCTTC. Encoded protein: CSVGDRVRGGYTF. The genes are TRBV29-1 and TRBJ1-2; 7 bases line up with TRBD1. V was clipped by 4 bases and J by 8 bases; unmatched bases: 10. Germline V gene sequence: CDR1 SQVTM, CDR2 ANQGSEA. This CDR3 has 13 amino acids.

The J gene is TRBJ1-4, the V gene TRBV2; possible D gene TRBD1, 6 bases. CDR3 length equals 14 residues. V lost 2 bases and J lost 6, with 10 bases in between. Germline assignment: CDR1 SNHLY and CDR2 FYNNEI. The CDR3 nucleotides read TGTGCCAGCAGTGAACTACAGGGAGATGAAAAACTGTTTTTT. Amino acid sequence: CASSELQGDEKLFF.

Comments on this clone: One end of the junction does not line up with germline, which may come from a read error. The rearrangement links TRBV7-9 to TRBJ2-3; D is perhaps TRBD1 (6 bases). The germline V gene has CDR1 SEHNR and CDR2 FQNEAQ (reference sequence). This CDR3 has 14 residues. CDR3 in amino acids: CASTGQSATGTQYF. The DNA for the CDR3 is TGTGCCAGCACAGGGCAGTCGGCGACAGGTACGCAGTATTTT.